The present T cell receptor (beta chain) was sequenced within a study of T cell clonality in common variable immunodeficiency. Libraries were prepared by immunoSEQ multiplex PCR; TCRdb keeps only in-frame clonotypes and omits some of them. This sample comprises about 37,000 clones, none seen once only. V shed 0 bases and J shed 7 bases, with 15 bases lying between them. The CDR3 has 15 residues. CDR1 and CDR2 (germline): LGHNA, YNFKEQ. This clone was picked up many times. The read ends 3 residues shy of where the CDR3 ends; the end is completed using the germline J gene. The TCR sequence derives from a person between 18 and 69 years old in good health. The sample comprised peripheral blood mononuclear cells. This chain joins TRBV4-2 and TRBJ2-5; tentative D call: TRBD2 (5 bases). CDR3 bases read: TGTGCCAGCAGCCAAGATGAACGGGTTCGGGGGACC. Its protein is CASSQDERVRGT. In full, the CDR3 is CASSQDERVRGTQYF.